Listed below are T cell receptor beta chains from one sample, sequenced in a study of OX40 agonist ivuxolimab in advanced cancers. Sequencing was performed with immunoSEQ multiplex PCR; in TCRdb, only in-frame clones are kept and a portion is missing. Of some 69,000 clones listed, around 89% are singletons. Specimen: CD4+ or CD8+ T cells sorted from blood, collected in a trial of the OX40 agonist ivuxolimab. The source is an adult with an advanced solid tumor such as melanoma, head and neck, liver or kidney cancer. Both conserved end residues are part of each CDR3. Fields, in order: J gene, clone size, V gene, D gene, CDR3 protein, CDR3 DNA. The D gene is left open where the match is weak. Not all rows give a size; the values are once, few, many and, for expanded clones, a class.

TRBJ1-2	NA	TRBV11-3	NA	CASSSRGQFTGYTF	TGTGCCAGCAGCTCTCGGGGACAATTCACGGGCTACACCTTC
TRBJ1-2	NA	TRBV6-4	TRBD1	CASSPGTGLPIYGYTF	TGTGCCAGCAGTCCCGGGACAGGATTACCTATCTATGGCTACACCTTC
TRBJ1-5	NA	TRBV6-1	TRBD1	CASSAPGQGLHQPQHF	TGTGCCAGCAGTGCTCCGGGACAGGGACTTCATCAGCCCCAGCATTTT
TRBJ2-3	once	TRBV27	NA	CASSWDGTDTQYF	TGTGCCAGCAGTTGGGACGGTACAGATACGCAGTATTTT
TRBJ1-1	NA	TRBV6-5	NA	CASSYSAGHTEAFF	TGTGCCAGCAGTTACTCGGCAGGGCACACTGAAGCTTTCTTT
TRBJ2-3	few	TRBV19	TRBD2	CASSIILAALTDTQYF	TGTGCCAGTAGTATTATACTAGCGGCACTCACAGATACGCAGTATTTT
TRBJ1-5	NA	TRBV7-8	TRBD1	CASSSGRDRISNQPQHF	TGTGCCAGCAGCTCAGGCCGGGACAGGATCAGCAATCAGCCCCAGCATTTT
TRBJ1-4	NA	TRBV28	NA	CASSLGGSPNEKLFF	TGTGCCAGCAGTTTAGGTGGCAGCCCTAATGAAAAACTGTTTTTT
TRBJ2-3	NA	TRBV10-1	NA	CASSAPGSDTQYF	TGCGCCAGCAGTGCCCCAGGGTCAGATACGCAGTATTTT
TRBJ1-1	NA	TRBV27	NA	CASSQTGTGTEAFF	TGTGCCAGCAGTCAAACAGGGACGGGCACTGAAGCTTTCTTT
TRBJ2-1	NA	TRBV7-3	NA	CASSLRAGDYNEQFF	TGTGCCAGCAGCTTACGCGCAGGGGACTACAATGAGCAGTTCTTC
TRBJ2-5	NA	TRBV7-9	TRBD1	CASSSPQGADETQYF	TGTGCCAGCAGCTCACCACAGGGGGCAGATGAGACCCAGTACTTC
TRBJ1-4	NA	TRBV5-8	TRBD1	CASSRRDRSNEKLFF	TGTGCCAGCAGCCGCCGGGACAGGTCTAATGAAAAACTGTTTTTT
TRBJ2-5	NA	TRBV13	NA	CASSSLGVETQYF	TGTGCCAGCAGCTCTTTAGGGGTAGAGACCCAGTACTTC
TRBJ2-5	NA	TRBV11-3	TRBD2	CASSLDPLGGRTAETQYF	TGTGCCAGCAGCTTAGACCCCTTGGGCGGGAGAACGGCTGAGACCCAGTACTTC
TRBJ2-6	NA	TRBV9	TRBD2	CASSVGLAGYDGANVLTF	TGTGCCAGCAGCGTAGGACTAGCGGGATACGACGGGGCCAACGTCCTGACTTTC
TRBJ1-2	NA	TRBV18	NA	CASSPSGAMRDGYTF	TGTGCCAGCTCACCCTCAGGTGCCATGAGGGATGGCTACACCTTC
TRBJ2-1	NA	TRBV4-3	TRBD1	CASSQETPGTGLHNEQFF	TGCGCCAGCAGCCAAGAGACCCCCGGGACAGGGCTCCACAATGAGCAGTTCTTC
TRBJ2-1	NA	TRBV19	TRBD2	CASSRTSGDYNEQFF	TGTGCCAGTAGTAGGACTAGCGGAGACTACAATGAGCAGTTCTTC
TRBJ1-2	NA	TRBV18	TRBD1	CASSPSKQGFRGYTF	TGTGCCAGCTCACCAAGCAAACAGGGGTTCCGAGGCTACACCTTC
TRBJ2-7	NA	TRBV6-1	NA	CASSEQGGTEQYF	TGTGCCAGCAGTGAACAAGGAGGGACCGAGCAGTACTTC
TRBJ2-7	NA	TRBV19	TRBD2	CASTGRGTGTYEQYF	TGTGCCAGTACCGGGAGGGGTACAGGGACCTACGAGCAGTACTTC
TRBJ1-1	NA	TRBV10-3	NA	CAIRPHQGNTEAFF	TGTGCCATCAGGCCCCATCAAGGGAACACTGAAGCTTTCTTT
TRBJ2-1	NA	TRBV5-1	NA	CASSVQDNEQFF	TGCGCCAGCAGCGTGCAGGACAATGAGCAGTTCTTC
TRBJ2-2	NA	TRBV5-1	TRBD1	CASSLEGARDTGELFF	TGCGCCAGCAGCTTAGAGGGGGCAAGGGACACCGGGGAGCTGTTTTTT
TRBJ1-4	NA	TRBV19	TRBD1	CASSARQGESYEKLFF	TGTGCCAGTAGTGCTCGACAGGGGGAATCTTATGAAAAACTGTTTTTT
TRBJ1-5	NA	TRBV7-2	NA	CASSWGNQPQHF	TGTGCCAGCAGTTGGGGCAATCAGCCCCAGCATTTT
TRBJ1-2	NA	TRBV29-1	NA	CSGEGSVGYTF	TGCAGCGGAGAGGGCTCCGTTGGCTACACCTTC
TRBJ2-3	NA	TRBV6-1	NA	CASRAVGSSTDTQYF	TGTGCCAGCAGAGCAGTTGGTTCTAGCACAGATACGCAGTATTTT
TRBJ2-2	NA	TRBV7-9	TRBD2	CASSRLAVNTGELFF	TGTGCCAGCAGCAGACTAGCGGTTAACACCGGGGAGCTGTTTTTT
TRBJ2-2	once	TRBV19	NA	CASSSGGAGRTGELFF	TGTGCCAGTAGTTCGGGGGGCGCCGGTAGGACCGGGGAGCTGTTTTTT
TRBJ1-2	NA	TRBV9	NA	CASSVEGTLGYGYTF	TGTGCCAGCAGCGTAGAGGGGACCCTAGGCTATGGCTACACCTTC
TRBJ2-7	NA	TRBV5-6	NA	CASSLGSRGPGAYF	TGTGCCAGCAGCTTGGGTTCCCGGGGACCAGGGGCGTACTTC
TRBJ2-7	NA	TRBV18	NA	CASSPSTGSYEQYF	TGTGCCAGCTCACCAAGCACAGGGTCCTACGAGCAGTACTTC
TRBJ2-1	NA	TRBV7-6	TRBD1	CASSSRQGAYNEQFF	TGTGCCAGCAGCTCCAGACAGGGGGCCTACAATGAGCAGTTCTTC
TRBJ2-1	NA	TRBV11-2	NA	CASSLGGSSYNEQFF	TGTGCCAGCAGCTTAGGGGGTAGCTCCTACAATGAGCAGTTCTTC
TRBJ2-1	NA	TRBV7-2	TRBD2	CASRAGHSYNEQFF	TGTGCCAGCAGAGCGGGGCACTCCTACAATGAGCAGTTCTTC
TRBJ2-7	NA	TRBV7-2	TRBD1	CASSFATGGPYEQYF	TGTGCCAGCAGCTTCGCGACAGGGGGCCCCTACGAGCAGTACTTC
TRBJ1-4	NA	TRBV4-2	TRBD1	CASSQGQGQSNEKLFF	TGTGCCAGCAGCCAGGGACAGGGACAATCTAATGAAAAACTGTTTTTT
TRBJ2-1	NA	TRBV2	TRBD2	CASSYTSGRASSYNEQFF	TGTGCCAGCAGTTACACTAGCGGGAGGGCCAGTTCCTACAATGAGCAGTTCTTC
TRBJ1-1	NA	TRBV7-6	NA	CASSSKMDSLEAFF	TGTGCCAGCAGCTCAAAGATGGACAGTCTTGAAGCTTTCTTT
TRBJ2-3	NA	TRBV5-1	TRBD1	CASSAGTGIVDTQYF	TGCGCCAGCAGCGCCGGGACAGGGATTGTAGATACGCAGTATTTT
TRBJ2-1	NA	TRBV28	TRBD2	CASSGTSGNNEQFF	TGTGCCAGCAGCGGGACTAGCGGGAACAATGAGCAGTTCTTC
TRBJ2-3	NA	TRBV28	NA	CASSNGGRTDTQYF	TGTGCCAGCAGTAATGGAGGACGCACAGATACGCAGTATTTT
TRBJ1-1	once	TRBV9	NA	CASSPSPLRRQGVTEAFF	TGTGCCAGCAGCCCATCTCCTTTGAGAAGGCAGGGTGTCACTGAAGCTTTCTTT
TRBJ2-5	NA	TRBV18	TRBD2	CASSPGTRRETQYF	TGTGCCAGCTCCCCCGGGACTAGACGGGAGACCCAGTACTTC
TRBJ2-7	NA	TRBV5-4	TRBD2	CASSPSGKAGAYEQYF	TGTGCCAGCAGCCCATCCGGGAAAGCGGGAGCCTACGAGCAGTACTTC
TRBJ2-5	NA	TRBV28	NA	CASTSLYAGSLGQYF	TGTGCCAGCACTTCCCTGTACGCGGGGTCCCTAGGGCAGTACTTC
TRBJ1-1	NA	TRBV28	NA	CASRRHLNTEAFF	TGTGCCAGCAGACGACACCTGAACACTGAAGCTTTCTTT
TRBJ1-2	NA	TRBV7-9	NA	CASSLDSLYGYTF	TGTGCCAGCAGCCTCGACAGCCTCTATGGCTACACCTTC
TRBJ1-3	NA	TRBV11-3	NA	CASSLVGRSSGNTIYF	TGTGCCAGCAGCTTAGTCGGCCGAAGCTCTGGAAACACCATATATTTT
TRBJ2-5	NA	TRBV30	TRBD2	CAWSERLAGETQYF	TGTGCCTGGAGTGAAAGACTAGCGGGCGAGACCCAGTACTTC
TRBJ2-3	NA	TRBV29-1	NA	CSVEEYRLGTDTQYF	TGCAGCGTTGAAGAGTACCGCCTAGGGACAGATACGCAGTATTTT